The 30 T cell receptor beta chains below all came from one sample that was sequenced in a study of blood T cell repertoires in COVID-19. Repertoires were generated with immunoSEQ multiplex PCR, while TCRdb's copy carries only in-frame clones and drops some. This table has 490,000 or so clones, approximately 88% appearing once. The specimen was PBMCs or T cells enriched from blood (not recorded which). The receptors originated from a woman aged 40 to 50 who had recovered from COVID-19.

V usage is TRBV10-1 and J usage is TRBJ2-1; possible D gene TRBD2, 5 bases. Trimming removed 6 bases at V and 0 bases at J, with 15 bases between. Germline V CDR1 and CDR2: WNHNN, SYGVQD (reference sequence). This CDR3 is built from 16 residues. In DNA form, the CDR3 reads TGCGCCAGCAGCCCTGGCGGGCCGAGCTCCTACAATGAGCAGTTCTTC. Translated: CASSPGGPSSYNEQFF.

CDR3 DNA sequence: TGTGCCAGCAGTCCTCGGGGGGGGTATGAGCAGTTCTTC. Amino acids: CASSPRGGYEQFF. V gene TRBV3-1 (or the pseudogene TRBV3-2) combines with J gene TRBJ2-1; 8 nucleotides match TRBD2. CDR1 and CDR2 (germline): LGHDT, YNNKEL (reference sequence). CDR3 length equals 13 residues. J gave up 8 bases and V 6 bases, and 6 bases lay outside the gene matches.

The count of this clone is one. V and J are TRBV5-1 and TRBJ2-7, with 11 positions matching TRBD2. The V gene's germline CDR1 is SGHRS and CDR2 YFSETQ. CDR3 length: 14 residues. Germline trimming cut 9 bases from V and 5 bases from J; bases unmatched to any gene: 10. CDR3 amino acids: CATRISGRAHEQYF. The DNA for the CDR3 is TGCGCCACAAGAATTAGCGGGAGGGCCCACGAGCAGTACTTC.

This clone was counted a single time. The chain couples TRBV6-2 or TRBV6-3 to TRBJ2-1; no clear D. The CDR3 totals 17 residues. Germline V lookup: CDR1 MNHEY, CDR2 SVGEGT. V was shortened by 5 bases and J by 0 bases, with 17 bases between the two germline ends. The CDR3 DNA reads TGTGCCAGCAGTCCATTAGACCCGAGAGGCTCCTACAATGAGCAGTTCTTC. Its protein is CASSPLDPRGSYNEQFF.

V is TRBV5-4 and J is TRBJ2-6, with 7 bases lining up with TRBD1. J was trimmed by 2 bases and V by 6 bases; bases with no gene match: 2. Germline loops: CDR1 SGHNT, CDR2 YYREEE (reference sequence). The CDR3 is made up of 14 amino acids. CDR3 DNA: TGTGCCAGCACCGACAGGGCTGGGGCCAACGTCCTGACTTTC. Protein: CASTDRAGANVLTF.

Note on this clone: Other nucleotide sequences in the sample specify the same CDR3. The J gene is TRBJ2-3, the V gene TRBV9; weak D call: TRBD2 (6 bases). V dropped 0 bases and J dropped 0 bases, with 8 bases sitting between them. This CDR3 is built from 15 residues. Germline V gives CDR1 SGDLS, CDR2 YYNGEE. The CDR3 nucleotides read TGTGCCAGCAGCGTAGGCGGGGCTAGCACAGATACGCAGTATTTT. As protein: CASSVGGASTDTQYF.

This chain uses TRBV10-3 with TRBJ1-2; 8 bases match TRBD1. This CDR3 spans 18 amino acids. Looked up from germline, CDR1 is ENHRY and CDR2 is SYGVKD. Unmatched junction bases numbered 16, after V lost 2 bases and J lost 5 bases. CDR3 protein: CAISETIDAGGAKYGYTF. The CDR3 DNA reads as TGTGCCATCAGTGAGACGATAGATGCAGGGGGCGCAAAATATGGCTACACCTTC.

The V call is TRBV7-9, the J call TRBJ2-7; D uncertain. Deletions cut 5 bases from V and 0 bases from J, with 17 bases between. CDR1 is SEHNR and CDR2 is FQNEAQ in the germline V gene (reference sequence). The CDR3 has 16 amino acids. The CDR3 coding sequence is TGTGCCAGCAGCCCGAAGACTCTTTCTCGCTCCTACGAGCAGTACTTC. It yields the protein CASSPKTLSRSYEQYF.

V and J are TRBV10-1 and TRBJ2-2, with 7 nucleotides matching TRBD2. Germline CDR1 reads WNHNN; CDR2 reads SYGVQD (reference sequence). CDR3 length: 13 amino acids. The chain's CDR3 is CASGGRAVGELFF. The CDR3 DNA sequence: TGCGCAAGCGGTGGGAGGGCCGTCGGGGAGCTGTTTTTT.

The chain joins TRBV7-2 to TRBJ2-1; D is uncertain. Germline CDR1 SGHTA, CDR2 FQGNSA. The CDR3 runs to 13 residues. V was cut by 1 base and J by 5 bases, with 6 bases left in between. The DNA of the CDR3 is TGTGCCAGCAGCTTAGAACGGGACAATGAGCAGTTCTTC. Translation gives CASSLERDNEQFF.

V gene TRBV6-5 combines with J gene TRBJ1-2; 7 nucleotides line up with TRBD1. This CDR3 region has 16 residues. The junction had 8 bases not matched to a gene; V was cut back by 2 bases and J by 2 bases. The germline gives CDR1 MNHEY, CDR2 SVGAGI. The CDR3 bases are TGTGCCAGCAGTTACACGGAACCGACAGGGAACTATGGCTACACCTTC. Translation gives CASSYTEPTGNYGYTF.

The chain is built from TRBV13 and TRBJ2-6, with D possibly matching TRBD2 (5 bases). The CDR3 has 17 residues. V lost 5 bases and J 0 bases, leaving 14 bases between the germline ends. Germline values: CDR1 PRHDT, CDR2 FYEKMQ (reference sequence). CDR3 coding DNA: TGTGCCAGCAGCCAGACTCACGGGGACTCTGGGGCCAACGTCCTGACTTTC. Translation gives CASSQTHGDSGANVLTF.

The V and J genes are TRBV5-1 and TRBJ2-7, with D possibly matching TRBD1 (5 bases). Trimming took 2 bases from V and 2 from J, leaving 11 bases between them. Germline assignment: CDR1 SGHRS and CDR2 YFSETQ. The CDR3 has 14 amino acids. CDR3 in amino acids: CASSFGTGAYEQYF. CDR3 DNA: TGCGCCAGCAGCTTCGGAACAGGAGCCTACGAGCAGTACTTC.

The chain couples TRBV24-1 to TRBJ2-1, with D possibly being TRBD1 (5 bases). Trimming shortened V by 2 bases and J by 5 bases, and 18 bases separated the two germline ends. The V gene's germline CDR1 is KGHDR and CDR2 SFDVKD. The CDR3 extends over 17 amino acids. The CDR3: CATSDSRRTNTHNEQFF. The CDR3 coding sequence is TGTGCCACCAGTGATTCGAGACGGACAAACACGCACAATGAGCAGTTCTTC.

V gene TRBV29-1 combines with J gene TRBJ1-2; 8 nucleotides match TRBD1. V lost 8 bases, J lost 0 bases, and 5 bases stayed unmatched. The CDR3 extends over 13 amino acids. Germline lookup yields CDR1 SQVTM and CDR2 ANQGSEA. CDR3 DNA: TGCAGCATCCGGACAGGGTCTAACTATGGCTACACCTTC. This encodes CSIRTGSNYGYTF.

The count of this clone is one. CDR3 sequence reads: CASTRTGADTQYF. The CDR3, as DNA: TGTGCCAGCACTAGGACAGGGGCAGATACGCAGTATTTT. The chain has TRBV3-1 (or the pseudogene TRBV3-2) and TRBJ2-3, with 9 positions matching TRBD1. This CDR3 has 13 amino acids. After removal of 7 bases from V and 4 bases from J, the junction contained 3 bases not matched to a gene. Germline V gives CDR1 LGHDT, CDR2 YNNKEL (reference sequence).

CDR3: CASSDSGRAGTGELFF. As DNA, the CDR3 is TGCGCCAGCAGTGATAGCGGGAGGGCCGGGACCGGGGAGCTGTTTTTT. The chain is built from TRBV10-2 and TRBJ2-2; 11 positions agree with TRBD2. CDR3 length: 16 amino acids. Germline-derived CDR1 and CDR2 are WSHSY and SAAADI. V shed 3 bases and J 5 bases; nucleotides not matched to a gene: 5.

CDR3 in amino acids: CASSISGGAGTETQYF. DNA of the CDR3: TGTGCCAGTAGTATATCTGGGGGGGCAGGGACCGAGACCCAGTACTTC. The chain links TRBV19 to TRBJ2-5; D perhaps matches TRBD2 (7 bases). Deletions cut 2 bases from V and 5 bases from J, with 18 bases between. CDR3 size: 16 residues. Looked up from germline, CDR1 is LNHDA and CDR2 is SQIVND (reference sequence).

This clone was detected only a few times. CDR3: CASSPNNEQYF. The CDR3 nucleotides read TGTGCCAGCTCACCAAATAACGAGCAGTACTTC. The chain employs TRBV18 and TRBJ2-7; the D is unclear. Deletions cut 2 bases from V and 5 bases from J, with 4 bases between. CDR3 length equals 11 residues. Germline lookup yields CDR1 KGHSH and CDR2 LQKENI.

This chain uses TRBV4-3 with TRBJ1-1, with 8 nucleotides matching TRBD1. The V gene's germline CDR1 is LGHNA and CDR2 YSLEER. CDR3 length equals 15 residues. Trimming removed 6 bases from V and 1 base from J; junction bases left unmatched: 7. DNA for the CDR3: TGCGCCAGCAGGGCCTACGGGACAGGGAACACTGAAGCTTTCTTT. It codes for CASRAYGTGNTEAFF.

This clone has just a few counts. The chain carries TRBV10-2 and TRBJ1-2, with 9 bases matching TRBD1. Germline V gene lookup returns CDR1 WSHSY and CDR2 SAAADI. CDR3 size: 15 residues. Trimming at V came to 6 bases and at J to 4 bases, leaving 9 bases not matched to a gene. CDR3 loop: CASRAGTGPIYGYTF. The CDR3 DNA reads as TGCGCCAGCAGGGCCGGGACAGGGCCCATCTATGGCTACACCTTC.

The V gene is TRBV3-1 (or the pseudogene TRBV3-2), the J gene TRBJ2-1; D gene uncertain. CDR3 length: 12 residues. The V end lost 1 base, the J end lost 9 bases, and 7 bases lay between the germline ends. Germline lookup yields CDR1 LGHDT and CDR2 YNNKEL (reference sequence). The CDR3 DNA sequence: TGTGCCAGCAGCCAAGTGCGCCTTGAGCAGTTCTTC. It specifies CASSQVRLEQFF.

This chain joins TRBV24-1 and TRBJ1-6; D is undetermined. With 9 bases removed from V and 9 bases from J, the gap between germline ends came to 17 bases. The CDR3 loop spans 14 amino acids. Germline V gene lookup returns CDR1 KGHDR and CDR2 SFDVKD. The CDR3 DNA reads as TGTGCCACCCCTGCTTTCTTGGAGGGTTCACCCCTCCACTTT. Its translation: CATPAFLEGSPLHF.

This chain uses TRBV24-1 with TRBJ1-1; D is unclear. Trimming pared 4 bases from V and 11 bases from J, leaving 13 bases between. Germline V gene lookup returns CDR1 KGHDR and CDR2 SFDVKD. The CDR3 extends over 12 amino acids. The CDR3 DNA reads as TGTGCCACCAGTGACCAGGACTGGCGGGCTTTCTTT. The encoded protein is CATSDQDWRAFF.

The chain has TRBV5-6 and TRBJ1-2; D is unclear. Between the trimmed V and J ends, which lost 4 bases and 8 bases, there was a span of 21 bases. Germline CDR1 SGHDT, CDR2 YYEEEE. The CDR3 is 15 residues long. The CDR3 here is CASSPALRVTGGYTF. For the CDR3, the DNA is TGTGCCAGCAGCCCGGCCTTACGAGTAACGGGGGGCTACACCTTC.

V and J are TRBV27 and TRBJ2-7; 9 bases line up with TRBD2. CDR1 is MNHEY, CDR2 SMNVEV, per germline (reference sequence). The V gene end was trimmed by 4 bases and the J gene end by 6 bases; junction bases not matched to a gene: 13. The CDR3 extends over 16 amino acids. The CDR3 bases are TGTGCCAGCAGTTCATCGGTAGAGCGGGAGGTAGGCGAGCAGTACTTC. It translates to CASSSSVEREVGEQYF.

CDR3 sequence: CASSPLGTGELFF. In nucleotides, the CDR3 is TGTGCCAGCAGTCCCCTAGGCACCGGGGAGCTGTTTTTT. The chain recombines TRBV12-3 or TRBV12-4 with TRBJ2-2; unclear D gene. The CDR3 totals 13 residues. Trimming removed 5 bases at V and 4 bases at J, with 8 bases between.

This rearrangement joins TRBV25-1 to TRBJ2-7, with a possible D match to TRBD2 (6 bases). The V gene's germline CDR1 is MGHDK and CDR2 SYGVNS. This CDR3 has 14 amino acids. V lost 3 bases to trimming and J lost 3 bases, with 12 bases between them. The CDR3 spells CASSEWSSGYEQYF. CDR3 DNA sequence: TGTGCCAGCAGTGAGTGGAGTAGCGGCTACGAGCAGTACTTC.

This chain uses TRBV9 with TRBJ2-3; D not certain. CDR3 length: 13 residues. The V end was cut by 1 base, the J end by 1 base, with 4 bases between. CDR1 and CDR2 (germline): SGDLS, YYNGEE. This CDR3 is CASSVSGTDTQYF. Written as DNA, the CDR3 is TGTGCCAGCAGCGTATCTGGCACAGATACGCAGTATTTT.

The V and J genes are TRBV6-5 and TRBJ1-1; 8 bases map to TRBD1. The J segment lost 3 bases and the V segment lost 6 bases, leaving 6 bases of the junction unmatched. Germline CDR1 reads MNHEY; CDR2 reads SVGAGI. The CDR3 has 14 amino acids. Here the CDR3 DNA reads TGTGCCAGCAGCCGACAGGGGAGAGACACTGAAGCTTTCTTT. Its protein product is CASSRQGRDTEAFF.